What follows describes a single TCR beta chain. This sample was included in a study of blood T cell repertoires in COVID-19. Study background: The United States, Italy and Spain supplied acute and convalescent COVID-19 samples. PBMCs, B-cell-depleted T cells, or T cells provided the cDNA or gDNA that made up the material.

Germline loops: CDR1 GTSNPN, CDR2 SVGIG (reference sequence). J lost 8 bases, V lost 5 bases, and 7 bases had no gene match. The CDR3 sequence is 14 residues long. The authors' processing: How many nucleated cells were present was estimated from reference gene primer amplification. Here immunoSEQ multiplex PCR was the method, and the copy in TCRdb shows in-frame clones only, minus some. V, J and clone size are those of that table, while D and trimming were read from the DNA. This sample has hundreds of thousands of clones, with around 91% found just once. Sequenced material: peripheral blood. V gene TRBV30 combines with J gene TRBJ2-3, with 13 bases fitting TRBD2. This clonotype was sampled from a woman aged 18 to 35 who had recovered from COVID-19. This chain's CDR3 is CAWRTSGSAGTQYF. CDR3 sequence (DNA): TGTGCCTGGCGGACTAGCGGGAGTGCGGGTACGCAGTATTTT.